These T cell receptor beta chains were read from a single sample in a study of blood T cell repertoires in COVID-19. Using immunoSEQ multiplex PCR, the repertoire was profiled, and TCRdb retains in-frame clones only, with some absent. The sample carries more than 400,000 clones, roughly 87% recorded once. Material for sequencing was PBMCs or T cells enriched from blood (not recorded which). These receptors came from a woman between 18 and 30 years old who had recovered from COVID-19. CDR3s include the opening cysteine and the closing phenylalanine or tryptophan. Each record gives: J gene, V gene, D gene, CDR3 length, clone size, CDR3 DNA, CDR3 protein. A D gene is named only where the DNA matches it firmly. A clone size is listed for some rows: how often the clone was seen (once, few, many), or a class if it is expanded.

TRBJ1-5 TRBV21-1 NA 14 once TGTGCCAGCAGCAAAGGCAGGGATGACCAGCCCCAGCATTTT CASSKGRDDQPQHF
TRBJ1-2 TRBV2 NA 14 NA TGTGCCAGCAGTGACAGGCAGGGCCCACGTGGCTACACCTTC CASSDRQGPRGYTF
TRBJ2-7 TRBV11-2 NA 16 NA TGTGCCAGCAGCTCTATGCCCTTCAGGGTCCCATGGGAGCAGTACTTC CASSSMPFRVPWEQYF
TRBJ2-3 TRBV18 NA 14 NA TGTGCCAGCTCACCACCGGTTGCAGTAGATACGCAGTATTTT CASSPPVAVDTQYF
TRBJ1-6 TRBV7-2 NA 13 NA TGTGCCAGCAGCTTGACAGTTAATTCACCCCTCCACTTT CASSLTVNSPLHF
TRBJ1-4 TRBV5-1 NA 15 NA TGCGCCAGCAGCTTGGAAACAGGCTTAAATGAAAAACTGTTTTTT CASSLETGLNEKLFF
TRBJ1-2 TRBV23-1 NA 16 NA TGCGCCAGCAGCCCCCACGTCAGGGCTTCGGACTATGGCTACACCTTC CASSPHVRASDYGYTF
TRBJ1-3 TRBV3-1/TRBV3-2 NA 15 NA TGTGCCAGCAGCCATTGGAGGTCCTCTGGAAACACCATATATTTT CASSHWRSSGNTIYF
TRBJ1-1 TRBV5-1 NA 15 few TGCGCCAGCAGCGTGGGTGACAGAAAGAACACTGAAGCTTTCTTT CASSVGDRKNTEAFF
TRBJ1-1 TRBV7-9 TRBD1 14 NA TGTGCCAGCAGCCTCCGGGACAGGGGGACTGAAGCTTTCTTT CASSLRDRGTEAFF
TRBJ1-2 TRBV5-1 TRBD1 15 NA TGCGCCAGCAGCTTGGCCGTGGGGACAGGGGATGGCTACACCTTC CASSLAVGTGDGYTF
TRBJ2-4 TRBV19 NA 13 NA TGTGCCAGTAGACAGGGAGCCAAAAACATTCAGTACTTC CASRQGAKNIQYF
TRBJ2-1 TRBV5-4 NA 15 once TGTGCCAGCAGCTCCGTCGGACACCAGGGGAATGAGCAGTTCTTC CASSSVGHQGNEQFF
TRBJ1-5 TRBV3-1/TRBV3-2 NA 12 NA TGTGCCAGCAGCCAGTGGGGCCAGCCCCAGCATTTT CASSQWGQPQHF
TRBJ1-5 TRBV6-5 NA 15 NA TGTGCCAGCAGTTACTCGCAAGGGGAAGGGCAGCCCCAGCATTTT CASSYSQGEGQPQHF
TRBJ1-5 TRBV7-3 NA 15 NA TGTGCCAGCAGCCAAAGCGGGGGGCCAAATCAGCCCCAGCATTTT CASSQSGGPNQPQHF
TRBJ1-4 TRBV24-1 NA 19 NA TGTGCCACCAGTGATTGGAGACCCAACCTCGGAGCAACTAATGAAAAACTGTTTTTT CATSDWRPNLGATNEKLFF
TRBJ1-1 TRBV2 TRBD1 15 NA TGTGCCAGCAGACTAACAGGGGGCGTCAACACTGAAGCTTTCTTT CASRLTGGVNTEAFF
TRBJ2-1 TRBV5-4 TRBD2 13 NA TGTGCCAGCAGCCAGGTGGCGGGGGGCCGTCAGTTCTTC CASSQVAGGRQFF
TRBJ1-5 TRBV14 NA 14 NA TGTGCCAGCAGCCAAGGTCCGGGGAATCAGCCCCAGCATTTT CASSQGPGNQPQHF
TRBJ1-1 TRBV5-4 TRBD1 16 NA TGTGCCAGCAGCTTGGCCGCGGACAGGAGGAACACTGAAGCTTTCTTT CASSLAADRRNTEAFF
TRBJ2-1 TRBV10-3 TRBD2 17 NA TGTGCCATCAGTGAGTTAACTAGCGGGGGGTTTAACGATGAGCAGTTCTTC CAISELTSGGFNDEQFF
TRBJ1-2 TRBV11-2 NA 16 NA TGTGCCAGCAGCCCATTACAGGGATCACGGGACTATGGCTACACCTTC CASSPLQGSRDYGYTF
TRBJ1-4 TRBV6-5 NA 13 NA TGTGCCACCCGACAGGTTGCGAGGGAAAAACTGTTTTTT CATRQVAREKLFF
TRBJ1-4 TRBV10-3 NA 15 NA TGTGCCATCAGTGGGGCAGGGGCTGAGGGGGAAAAACTGTTTTTT CAISGAGAEGEKLFF
TRBJ2-3 TRBV7-2 TRBD2 18 NA TGTGCCAGCAGCTTAGAGTTGCGGGGGGGCCAAATTCCAGATACGCAGTATTTT CASSLELRGGQIPDTQYF
TRBJ2-7 TRBV18 NA 19 NA TGTGCCAGCTCACCCCTCAAAACCCAGGACAGCAGGGGCCCCTACGAGCAGTACTTC CASSPLKTQDSRGPYEQYF
TRBJ1-6 TRBV19 NA 14 NA TGTGCCAGTAGTATTTGGGGGCTGAATTCACCCCTCCACTTT CASSIWGLNSPLHF
TRBJ2-3 TRBV5-1 TRBD1 14 NA TGCGCCAGCAGACCAGACAGGGGCACAGATACGCAGTATTTT CASRPDRGTDTQYF
TRBJ1-5 TRBV20-1 NA 10 NA TGCAGTGCTAGGTGGGGGCAGGAGCATTTT CSARWGQEHF